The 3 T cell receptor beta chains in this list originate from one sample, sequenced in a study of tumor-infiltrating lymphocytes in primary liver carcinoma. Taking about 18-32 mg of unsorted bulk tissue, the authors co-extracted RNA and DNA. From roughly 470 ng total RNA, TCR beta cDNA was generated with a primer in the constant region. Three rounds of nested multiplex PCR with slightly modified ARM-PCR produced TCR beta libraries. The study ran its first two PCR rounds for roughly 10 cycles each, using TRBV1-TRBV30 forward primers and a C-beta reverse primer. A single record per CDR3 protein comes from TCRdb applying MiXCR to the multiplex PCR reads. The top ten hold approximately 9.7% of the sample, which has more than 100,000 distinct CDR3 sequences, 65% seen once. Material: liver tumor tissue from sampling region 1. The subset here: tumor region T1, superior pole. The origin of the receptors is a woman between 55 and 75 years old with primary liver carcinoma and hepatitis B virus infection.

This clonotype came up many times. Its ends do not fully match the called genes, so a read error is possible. The CDR3 spells CASTHGRTDTQCF. The DNA of the CDR3 is TGTGCCAGCACCCACGGACGGACAGATACGCAGTGTTTT. The V and J genes are TRBV5-4 and TRBJ2-3; tentatively, D is TRBD1 (6 bases). CDR1 and CDR2 (germline): SGHNT, YYREEE (reference sequence). This CDR3 is 13 amino acids long.

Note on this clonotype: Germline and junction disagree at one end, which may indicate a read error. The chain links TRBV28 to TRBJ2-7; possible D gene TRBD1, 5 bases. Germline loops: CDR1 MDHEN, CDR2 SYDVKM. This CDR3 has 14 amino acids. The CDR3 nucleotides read TGTGTCAGCAGAAGACAGCAAACCTCCTACGAGCAGTACTTC. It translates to CVSRRQQTSYEQYF.

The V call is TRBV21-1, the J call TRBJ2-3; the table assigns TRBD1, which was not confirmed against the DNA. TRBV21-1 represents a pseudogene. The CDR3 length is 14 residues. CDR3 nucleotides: TGTGCCAGCAGCAAAGAGGGGGGGGCAGATACGCAGTATTTT. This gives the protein CASSKEGGADTQYF.